This entry is about one T cell receptor beta chain. Patients at the Seattle site were enrolled during active infection and followed longitudinally. This table comes from immunoSEQ multiplex PCR, and its TCRdb copy is limited to in-frame clones, with some not included. The table lists about 250,000 clones, approximately 85% of them singletons, with 4% to 6% in the top ten. This sample is part of a study of blood T cell repertoires in COVID-19. V gave up 1 base and J gave up 7 bases, with 7 bases separating them. Germline-derived CDR1 and CDR2 are SEHNR and FQNEAQ (reference sequence). The CDR3 runs 13 residues.

The chain combines TRBV7-9 with TRBJ1-4; D gene uncertain. The clonotype comes from a man aged 45-65 years with COVID-19, enrolled during active disease. Sequencing was carried out using peripheral blood. Here the CDR3 DNA reads TGTGCCAGCAGCTTAGTGTTGCGTGAAAAACTGTTTTTT. As protein: CASSLVLREKLFF.